This T cell receptor beta chain stems from a study of beta chain features in type 1 diabetes. The study's findings and limits: Within each of all four CD4+ subsets, Type 1 diabetes patients had TCRB CDR3s that were moderately but significantly shorter. Naive, central memory and regulatory TCRB repertoires appeared more similar among patients than healthy donors.

On this clone: Its specificity is unknown. The sample carries other DNA sequences with the same CDR3.

All of the isolated RNA was reverse transcribed, so expressed TCRB transcripts were sequenced. Produced via immunoSEQ multiplex PCR; TCRdb's table is partial and in-frame only. The sample gives a few hundred thousand clones, roughly 13% of which show up once; 0.015% to 0.02% is in the top ten. The V gene's germline CDR1 is SNHLY and CDR2 FYNNEI. V was clipped by 3 bases and J by 2 bases, with 8 bases between them. This CDR3 has 14 residues. The TCR originated in a man aged 30 to 45 with type 1 diabetes. This chain uses TRBV2 with TRBJ1-5; D may be TRBD1 (5 bases). Sequencing was done on a sample of naive CD4+ T cells from blood. The CDR3 sequence is CASSDRVGNQPQHF. The DNA of the CDR3 is TGTGCCAGCAGTGACAGGGTAGGCAATCAGCCCCAGCATTTT.